The rows below give T cell receptor beta chains drawn from one sample of a study of Graves' ophthalmopathy and Graves' hyperthyroidism. TCRdb called the multiplex PCR reads again in MiXCR, with one record for every CDR3 protein. The table shows fewer than 250,000 distinct CDR3 sequences, with approximately 28% occurring only once. Sequencing input: peripheral blood. Source of these receptors: a man aged 50 or older with Graves' ophthalmopathy. Both conserved end residues are part of each CDR3. The order of the fields is D gene, clone size, V gene, J gene, CDR3 protein. The D gene is left open where the match is weak. Not every row has a clone size; where given, it reads once, few, many or a size class.

NA,NA,TRBV9,TRBJ1-1,CASSVRVDTEAFF
NA,many,TRBV12-3/TRBV12-4,TRBJ1-5,CASSLATQPQHF
NA,NA,TRBV11-2,TRBJ1-1,CASSLGGLGQNTEAFF
NA,many,TRBV9,TRBJ2-2,CASSEPGTTNTGELFF
TRBD2,many,TRBV27,TRBJ2-5,CASSSGMGLAGAETQYF
TRBD1,many,TRBV11-2,TRBJ1-2,CASSYIQPGQYGYTF
TRBD1,many,TRBV20-1,TRBJ2-5,CSAIHAGTGPEPQYF
TRBD2,many,TRBV7-3,TRBJ2-4,CASRGTNENIQYF
TRBD2,many,TRBV11-2,TRBJ2-3,CASSPGLAGADTQYF
NA,many,TRBV7-9,TRBJ1-5,CASSLTGLEGYSNQPQHF
NA,many,TRBV19,TRBJ1-6,CASSNKGNSPLHF
TRBD1,NA,TRBV6-5,TRBJ1-2,CASSYSAGTGYFGYTF
NA,many,TRBV11-2,TRBJ2-5,CASSFEGAVETQYF
TRBD2,many,TRBV27,TRBJ2-5,CASSTQGLAGEWETQYF
TRBD1,many,TRBV6-1,TRBJ2-7,CASSPPDRVYEQYF
TRBD2,many,TRBV9,TRBJ2-7,CASSVSGGASYEQYF
TRBD2,many,TRBV11-2,TRBJ2-7,CASSLVSGRSYEQYF
NA,many,TRBV11-3,TRBJ2-2,CASSVTPAAGELFF
NA,many,TRBV12-3/TRBV12-4,TRBJ1-2,CASGPQRVYGYTF
TRBD2,NA,TRBV7-2,NA,CASSLTGTSDYEQYF
NA,many,TRBV10-3,TRBJ1-2,CAIAEAGGRNGYTF
NA,many,TRBV27,TRBJ2-2,CASSRDRDTGELFF
TRBD1,many,TRBV30,TRBJ1-5,CAFRTGNQPQHF
NA,NA,TRBV20-1,TRBJ2-7,CSAIVLSYEQYF
NA,many,TRBV30,TRBJ2-2,CAWSTSVGELFF
TRBD2,NA,TRBV20-1,TRBJ2-7,CSATPRGGRIYEQYF
NA,many,TRBV5-1,TRBJ2-5,CASSSRQQETQYF
NA,many,TRBV29-1,TRBJ2-7,CSVEPGGKVHEQYF
TRBD2,NA,TRBV11-1,TRBJ2-5,CASSSKPSSGGLLHQETQYF
NA,few,TRBV12-3/TRBV12-4,TRBJ2-5,CASSFIGQGETQYF
NA,many,TRBV20-1,TRBJ1-5,CSASDGDQPQHF
NA,NA,TRBV15,TRBJ1-5,CATSRGRATNQPQHF
NA,many,TRBV13,TRBJ2-5,CASSGDSGETQYF
TRBD1,many,TRBV28,TRBJ2-2,CASNRQGAGTGELFF
NA,many,TRBV6-2/TRBV6-3,TRBJ2-4,CASSYLDRPYF
NA,many,TRBV11-2,TRBJ2-5,CASSSGWQFETQYF
TRBD2,many,TRBV20-1,TRBJ2-3,CSAILPGLAGQVPQYF
NA,many,TRBV7-8,TRBJ2-7,CASSHGLSYEQYF
NA,many,TRBV7-8,TRBJ2-7,CASSPEHFHEQYF
TRBD1,many,TRBV2,TRBJ1-1,CASSGQGYTEAFF
NA,NA,TRBV19,TRBJ1-1,CASSFGLGMAEAFF
NA,many,TRBV19,TRBJ1-2,CASSMGSRAEGYTF
NA,many,TRBV28,TRBJ1-2,CASSQYTGTYGYTF
NA,NA,TRBV28,TRBJ2-7,CASQGSLYEQYF
NA,NA,TRBV6-1,TRBJ2-2,CASTTQGGLNTGELFF
NA,NA,TRBV12-3/TRBV12-4,TRBJ1-1,CASSLSGAGVNTEAFF
NA,many,TRBV6-2/TRBV6-3,TRBJ2-7,CASSYADGGYEQYF
NA,many,TRBV11-2,TRBJ1-5,CASSRRDGYLSNQPQHF
TRBD1,NA,TRBV24-1,TRBJ1-1,CATSEAGTGSRAFF
NA,many,TRBV27,TRBJ1-5,CASSLMRGGQPQHF
NA,NA,TRBV20-1,TRBJ1-1,CSAAQGTEAFF
NA,many,TRBV5-1,TRBJ1-2,CASSLEGRTIHGYTF
TRBD1,NA,TRBV6-1,TRBJ2-7,CASTPGTGNYEQYF
NA,NA,TRBV28,TRBJ2-2,CASRKGTQNTGELFF
NA,many,TRBV7-9,TRBJ2-7,CASRNQGAGDYEQYF